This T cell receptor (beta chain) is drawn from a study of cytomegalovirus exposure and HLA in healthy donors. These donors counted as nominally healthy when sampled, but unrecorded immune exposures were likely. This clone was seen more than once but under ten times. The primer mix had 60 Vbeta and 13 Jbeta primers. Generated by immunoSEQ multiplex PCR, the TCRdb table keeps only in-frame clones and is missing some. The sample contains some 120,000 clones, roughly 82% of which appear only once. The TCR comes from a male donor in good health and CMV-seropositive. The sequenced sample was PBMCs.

CDR3 in amino acids: CASSSGTGGRNQPQHF. CDR3 DNA: TGTGCCAGCAGCTCTGGGACAGGGGGACGAAATCAGCCCCAGCATTTT. The gene calls are TRBV5-6 and TRBJ1-5; 11 bases are a match to TRBD1. This CDR3 is built from 16 residues. V gave up 3 bases and J gave up 4 bases; unmatched junction bases: 6. Germline V gene data show CDR1 as SGHDT and CDR2 as YYEEEE.